Described below is a single T cell receptor beta chain sequence and its context. Its antigen is not identified. The data belong to a study of T cells expressing NK-cell markers. Study as a whole: One of eight sequenced donors was HCMV-seronegative; the other seven were seropositive. Study-wide points: Certain NKG2C+ T cell clones were expanded, and their HCMV specificity remained unclear.

The CDR3 extends over 15 amino acids. CDR1 is ENHRY and CDR2 is SYGVKD in the germline V gene. TCR beta libraries carry UMIs added by 5'RACE template switching. Reprocessing the 5' RACE reads, TCRdb reports a single entry for every CDR3 protein and omits DNA. This table holds over 200,000 distinct CDR3 sequences. J is TRBJ1-2 and V is TRBV10-3; TCRdb picks TRBD1, but there is no DNA to check that call. Sequencing was carried out using blood T cells: a sorted CD56 or NKG2C T cell subset, CD4+ or CD8+ T cells, or bulk PBMC T cells (not recorded which). The origin of this receptor is a man between 18 and 29 years old in good health. This CDR3 reads CAISFLTGADYGYTF.